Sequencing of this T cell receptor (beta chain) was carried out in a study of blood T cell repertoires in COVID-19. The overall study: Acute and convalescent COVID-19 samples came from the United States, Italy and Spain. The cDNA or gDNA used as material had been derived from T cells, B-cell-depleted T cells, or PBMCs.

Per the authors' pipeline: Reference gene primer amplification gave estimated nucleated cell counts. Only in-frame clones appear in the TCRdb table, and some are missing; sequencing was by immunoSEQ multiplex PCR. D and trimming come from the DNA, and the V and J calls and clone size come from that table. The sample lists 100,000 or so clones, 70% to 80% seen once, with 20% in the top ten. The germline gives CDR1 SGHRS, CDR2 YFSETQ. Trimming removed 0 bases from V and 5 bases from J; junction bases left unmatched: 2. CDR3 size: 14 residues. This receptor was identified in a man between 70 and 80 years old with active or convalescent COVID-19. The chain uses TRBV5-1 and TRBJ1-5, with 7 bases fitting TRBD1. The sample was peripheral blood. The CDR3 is CASSLGQGYQPQHF. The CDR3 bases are TGCGCCAGCAGCTTGGGACAGGGTTATCAGCCCCAGCATTTT.